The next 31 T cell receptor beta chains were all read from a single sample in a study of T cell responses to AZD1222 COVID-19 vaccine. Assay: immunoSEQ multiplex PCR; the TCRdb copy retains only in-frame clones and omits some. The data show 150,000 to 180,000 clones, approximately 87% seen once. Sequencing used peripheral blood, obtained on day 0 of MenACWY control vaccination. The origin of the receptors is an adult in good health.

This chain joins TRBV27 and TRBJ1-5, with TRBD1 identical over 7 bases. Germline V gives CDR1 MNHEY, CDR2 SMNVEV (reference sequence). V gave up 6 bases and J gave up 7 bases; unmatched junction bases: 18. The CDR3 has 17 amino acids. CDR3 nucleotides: TGTGCCAGCAGCTACGGGACAGCGCCACCAGCCCCCCAGCCCCAGCATTTT. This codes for CASSYGTAPPAPQPQHF.

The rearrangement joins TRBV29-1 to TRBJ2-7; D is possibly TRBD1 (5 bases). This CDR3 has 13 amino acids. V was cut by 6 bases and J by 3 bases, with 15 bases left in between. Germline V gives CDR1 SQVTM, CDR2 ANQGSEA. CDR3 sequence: CSVAIGQGYEQYV. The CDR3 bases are TGCAGCGTAGCTATCGGACAAGGCTACGAGCAGTACGTC.

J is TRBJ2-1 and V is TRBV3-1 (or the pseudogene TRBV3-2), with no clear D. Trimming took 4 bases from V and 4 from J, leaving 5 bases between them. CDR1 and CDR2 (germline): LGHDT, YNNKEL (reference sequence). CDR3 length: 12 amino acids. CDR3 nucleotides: TGTGCCAGCAGCCTCTTGTACAATGAGCAGTTCTTC. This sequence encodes CASSLLYNEQFF.

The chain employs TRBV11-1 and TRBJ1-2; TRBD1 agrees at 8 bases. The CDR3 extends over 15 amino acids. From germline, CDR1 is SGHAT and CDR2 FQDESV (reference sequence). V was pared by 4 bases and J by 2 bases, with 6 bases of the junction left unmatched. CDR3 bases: TGTGCCAGCAGCTCCCAGGGACAGGTCAACTATGGCTACACCTTC. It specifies CASSSQGQVNYGYTF.

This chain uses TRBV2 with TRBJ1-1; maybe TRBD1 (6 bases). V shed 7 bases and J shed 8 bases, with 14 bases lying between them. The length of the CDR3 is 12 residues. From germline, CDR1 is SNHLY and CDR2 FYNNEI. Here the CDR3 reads CASISQGGEAFF. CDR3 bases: TGTGCCAGCATCAGCCAAGGGGGGGAAGCTTTCTTT.

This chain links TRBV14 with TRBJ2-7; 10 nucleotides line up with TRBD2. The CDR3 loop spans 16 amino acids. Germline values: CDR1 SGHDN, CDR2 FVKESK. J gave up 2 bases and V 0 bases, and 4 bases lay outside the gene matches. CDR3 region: CASSQDSLAGPYEQYV. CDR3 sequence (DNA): TGTGCCAGCAGCCAAGATTCACTAGCGGGGCCCTACGAGCAGTACGTC.

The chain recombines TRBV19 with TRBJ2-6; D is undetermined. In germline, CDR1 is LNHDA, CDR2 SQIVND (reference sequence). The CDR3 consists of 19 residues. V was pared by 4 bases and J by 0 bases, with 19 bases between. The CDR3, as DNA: TGTGCCAGTAGTAGTTCAGGACGGTTCAGCGCCTCTGGGGCCAACGTCCTGACTTTC. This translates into CASSSSGRFSASGANVLTF.

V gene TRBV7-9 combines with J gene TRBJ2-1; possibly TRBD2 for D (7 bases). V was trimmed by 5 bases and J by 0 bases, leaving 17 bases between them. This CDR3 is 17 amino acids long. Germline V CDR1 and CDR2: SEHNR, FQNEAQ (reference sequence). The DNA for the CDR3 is TGTGCCAGCAGCGTAGGGGGGGGCTGGCGCTCCTACAATGAGCAGTTCTTC. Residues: CASSVGGGWRSYNEQFF. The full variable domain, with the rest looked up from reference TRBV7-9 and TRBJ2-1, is DTGVSQNPRHKITKRGQNVTFRCDPISEHNRLYWYRQTLGQGPEFLTYFQNEAQLEKSRLLSDRFSAERPKGSFSTLEIQRTEQGDSAMYLCASSVGGGWRSYNEQFFGPGTRLTVL.

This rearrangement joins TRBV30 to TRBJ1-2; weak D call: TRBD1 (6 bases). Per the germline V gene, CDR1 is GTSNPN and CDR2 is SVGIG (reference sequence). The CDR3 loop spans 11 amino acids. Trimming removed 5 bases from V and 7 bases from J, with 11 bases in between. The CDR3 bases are TGTGCCTGGGGGGGGGCTCGTGGCTACACCTTC. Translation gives CAWGGARGYTF. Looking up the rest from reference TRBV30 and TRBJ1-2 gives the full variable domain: SQTIHQWPATLVQPVGSPLSLECTVEGTSNPNLYWYRQAAGRGLQLLFYSVGIGQISSEVPQNLSASRPQDRQFILSSKKLLLSDSGFYLCAWGGARGYTFGSGTRLTVV.

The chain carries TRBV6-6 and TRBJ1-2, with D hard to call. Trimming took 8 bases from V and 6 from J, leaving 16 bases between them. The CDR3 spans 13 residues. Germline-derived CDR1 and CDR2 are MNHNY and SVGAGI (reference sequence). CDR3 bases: TGTGCCAGCTCAGTCGATCATCCGGATGGCTACACCTTC. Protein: CASSVDHPDGYTF.

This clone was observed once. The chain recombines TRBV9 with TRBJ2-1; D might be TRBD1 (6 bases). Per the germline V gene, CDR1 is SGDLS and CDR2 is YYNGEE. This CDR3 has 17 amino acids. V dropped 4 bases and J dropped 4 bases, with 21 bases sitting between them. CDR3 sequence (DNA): TGTGCCAGCAGCCATCCTTTTGGGACAACTTTATACAATGAGCAGTTCTTC. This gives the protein CASSHPFGTTLYNEQFF.

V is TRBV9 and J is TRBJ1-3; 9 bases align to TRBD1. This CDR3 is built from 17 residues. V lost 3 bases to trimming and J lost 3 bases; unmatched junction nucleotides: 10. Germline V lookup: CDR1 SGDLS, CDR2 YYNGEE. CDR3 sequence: CASSEASGTGYGNTIYF. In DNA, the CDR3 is TGTGCCAGCAGCGAAGCCTCCGGGACAGGGTATGGAAACACCATATATTTT.

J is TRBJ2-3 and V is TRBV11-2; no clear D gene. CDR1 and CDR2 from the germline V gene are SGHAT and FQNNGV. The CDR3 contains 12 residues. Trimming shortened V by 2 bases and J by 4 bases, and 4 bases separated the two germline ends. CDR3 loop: CASSLRSDTQYF. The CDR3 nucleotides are TGTGCCAGCAGCTTAAGGTCAGATACGCAGTATTTT.

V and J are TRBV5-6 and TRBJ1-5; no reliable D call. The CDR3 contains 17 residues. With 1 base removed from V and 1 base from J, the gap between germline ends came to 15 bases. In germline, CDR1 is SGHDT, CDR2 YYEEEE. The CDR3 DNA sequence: TGTGCCAGCAGCTTGTATCGGGGAGTGGTGAGCAATCAGCCCCAGCATTTT. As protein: CASSLYRGVVSNQPQHF.

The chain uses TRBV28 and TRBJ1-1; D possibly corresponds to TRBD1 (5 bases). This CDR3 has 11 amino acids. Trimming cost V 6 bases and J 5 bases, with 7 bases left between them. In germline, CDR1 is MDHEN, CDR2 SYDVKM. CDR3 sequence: CASRGVTEAFF. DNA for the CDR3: TGTGCCAGCAGGGGGGTTACTGAAGCTTTCTTT.

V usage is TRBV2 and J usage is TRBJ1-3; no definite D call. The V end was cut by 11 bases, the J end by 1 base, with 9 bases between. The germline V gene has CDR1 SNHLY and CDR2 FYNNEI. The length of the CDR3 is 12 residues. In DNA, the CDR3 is TGTGCCGGAAGCGGTTCTGGAAACACCATATATTTT. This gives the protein CAGSGSGNTIYF.

DNA for the CDR3: TGTGCCAGCAGCCAAGATCCGGGGGCATTCGGCACAGATACGCAGTATTTT. The encoded protein is CASSQDPGAFGTDTQYF. The chain links TRBV3-1 (or the pseudogene TRBV3-2) to TRBJ2-3; D may be TRBD1 or TRBD2 (6 bases each). Trimming stripped 0 bases from V and 1 base from J, with 14 bases between. Germline CDR1 is LGHDT and CDR2 is YNNKEL (reference sequence). CDR3 length equals 17 residues.

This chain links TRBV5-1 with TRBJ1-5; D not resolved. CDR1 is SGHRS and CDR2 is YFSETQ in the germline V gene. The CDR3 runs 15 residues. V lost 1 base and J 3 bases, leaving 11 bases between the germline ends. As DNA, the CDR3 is TGCGCCAGCAGCTTGTCCGGTGTACCCAATCAGCCCCAGCATTTT. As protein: CASSLSGVPNQPQHF.

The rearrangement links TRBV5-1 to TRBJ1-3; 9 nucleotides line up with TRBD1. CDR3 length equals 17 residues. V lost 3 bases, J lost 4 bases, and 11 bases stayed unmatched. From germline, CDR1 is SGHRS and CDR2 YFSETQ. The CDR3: CASSSLPAGQGGNTIYF. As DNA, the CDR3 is TGCGCCAGCAGCTCCCTCCCTGCCGGACAGGGGGGAAACACCATATATTTT.

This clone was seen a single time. The DNA for the CDR3 is TGCGCCAGCAGCCAAGATAGCGGGAGGGCCCCCACAGATACGCAGTATTTT. It translates to CASSQDSGRAPTDTQYF. The chain recombines TRBV4-3 with TRBJ2-3; TRBD2 aligns across 11 bases. CDR1 and CDR2 from the germline V gene are LGHNA and YSLEER. The length of the CDR3 is 17 residues. V was pared by 0 bases and J by 2 bases, with 4 bases of the junction left unmatched.

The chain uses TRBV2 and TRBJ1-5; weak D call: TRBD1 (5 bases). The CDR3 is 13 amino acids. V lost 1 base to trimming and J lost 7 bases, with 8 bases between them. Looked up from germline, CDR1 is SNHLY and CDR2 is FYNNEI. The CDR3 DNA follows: TGTGCCAGCAGTGAAGGGGGCGGGCAGCCCCAGCATTTT. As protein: CASSEGGGQPQHF.

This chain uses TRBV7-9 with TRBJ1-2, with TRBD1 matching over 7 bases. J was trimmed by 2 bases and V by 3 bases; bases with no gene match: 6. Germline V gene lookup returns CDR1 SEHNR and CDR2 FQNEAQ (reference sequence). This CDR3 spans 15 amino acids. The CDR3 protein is CASSFQGETNYGYTF. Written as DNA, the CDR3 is TGTGCCAGCAGCTTCCAGGGGGAGACGAACTATGGCTACACCTTC. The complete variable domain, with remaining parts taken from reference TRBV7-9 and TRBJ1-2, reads DTGVSQNPRHKITKRGQNVTFRCDPISEHNRLYWYRQTLGQGPEFLTYFQNEAQLEKSRLLSDRFSAERPKGSFSTLEIQRTEQGDSAMYLCASSFQGETNYGYTFGSGTRLTVV.

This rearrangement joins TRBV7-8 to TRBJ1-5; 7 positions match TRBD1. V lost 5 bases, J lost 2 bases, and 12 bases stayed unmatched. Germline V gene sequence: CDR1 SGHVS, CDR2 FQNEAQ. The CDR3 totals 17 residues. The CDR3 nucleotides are TGTGCCAGCAGCAGTTACAGGGGCTCGGGGGGCAATCAGCCCCAGCATTTT. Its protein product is CASSSYRGSGGNQPQHF.

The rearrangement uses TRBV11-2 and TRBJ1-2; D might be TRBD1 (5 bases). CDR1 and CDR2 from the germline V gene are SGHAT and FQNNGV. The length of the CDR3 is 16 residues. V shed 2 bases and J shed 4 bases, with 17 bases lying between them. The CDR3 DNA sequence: TGTGCCAGCAGCTTATGGGCCCGGGGGAACCTCTATGGCTACACCTTC. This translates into CASSLWARGNLYGYTF.

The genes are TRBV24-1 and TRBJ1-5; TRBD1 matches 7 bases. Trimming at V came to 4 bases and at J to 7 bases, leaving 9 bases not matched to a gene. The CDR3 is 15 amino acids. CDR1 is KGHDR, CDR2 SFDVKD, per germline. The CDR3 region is CATSDRQGGGQPQHF. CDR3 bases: TGTGCCACCAGTGACCGACAGGGCGGGGGGCAGCCCCAGCATTTT.

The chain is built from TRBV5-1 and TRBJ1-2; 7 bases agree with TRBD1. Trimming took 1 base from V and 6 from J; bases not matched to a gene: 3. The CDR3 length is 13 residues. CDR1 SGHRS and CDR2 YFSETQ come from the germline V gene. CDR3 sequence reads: CASSLQGEDGYTF. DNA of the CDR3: TGCGCCAGCAGCTTGCAGGGGGAAGATGGCTACACCTTC.

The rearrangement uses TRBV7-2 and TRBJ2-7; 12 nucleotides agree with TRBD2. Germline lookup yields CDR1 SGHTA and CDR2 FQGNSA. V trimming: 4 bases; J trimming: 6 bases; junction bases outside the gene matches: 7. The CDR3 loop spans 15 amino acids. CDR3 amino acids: CASSSRTSGMGEQYF. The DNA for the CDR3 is TGTGCCAGCAGCTCGCGGACTAGCGGGATGGGCGAGCAGTACTTC.

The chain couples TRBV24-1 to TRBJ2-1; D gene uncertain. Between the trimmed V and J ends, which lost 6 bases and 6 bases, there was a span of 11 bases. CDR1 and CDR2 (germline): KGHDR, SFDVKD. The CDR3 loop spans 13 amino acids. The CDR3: CATSPRLGNEQFF. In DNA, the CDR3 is TGTGCCACCAGTCCCCGACTCGGCAATGAGCAGTTCTTC.

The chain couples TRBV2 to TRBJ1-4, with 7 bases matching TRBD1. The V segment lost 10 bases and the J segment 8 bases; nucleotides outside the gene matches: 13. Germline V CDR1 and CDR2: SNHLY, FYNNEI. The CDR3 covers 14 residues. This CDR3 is CATNLDRANEKLFF. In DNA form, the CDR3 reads TGTGCCACCAACCTCGACAGGGCGAACGAAAAACTGTTTTTT.

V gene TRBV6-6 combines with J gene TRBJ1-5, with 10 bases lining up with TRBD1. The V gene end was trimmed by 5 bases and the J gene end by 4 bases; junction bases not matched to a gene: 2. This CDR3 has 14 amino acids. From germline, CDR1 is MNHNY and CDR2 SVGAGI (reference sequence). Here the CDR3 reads CASSQGQGNQPQHF. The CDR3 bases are TGTGCCAGCAGTCAGGGACAGGGGAATCAGCCCCAGCATTTT.

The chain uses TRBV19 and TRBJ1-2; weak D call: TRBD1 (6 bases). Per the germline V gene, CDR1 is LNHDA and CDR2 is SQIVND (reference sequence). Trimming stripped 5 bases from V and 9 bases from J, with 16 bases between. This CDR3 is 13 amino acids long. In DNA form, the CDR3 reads TGTGCCAGTAGTTTGACAGGCTTCTTAAGCTACACCTTC. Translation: CASSLTGFLSYTF.